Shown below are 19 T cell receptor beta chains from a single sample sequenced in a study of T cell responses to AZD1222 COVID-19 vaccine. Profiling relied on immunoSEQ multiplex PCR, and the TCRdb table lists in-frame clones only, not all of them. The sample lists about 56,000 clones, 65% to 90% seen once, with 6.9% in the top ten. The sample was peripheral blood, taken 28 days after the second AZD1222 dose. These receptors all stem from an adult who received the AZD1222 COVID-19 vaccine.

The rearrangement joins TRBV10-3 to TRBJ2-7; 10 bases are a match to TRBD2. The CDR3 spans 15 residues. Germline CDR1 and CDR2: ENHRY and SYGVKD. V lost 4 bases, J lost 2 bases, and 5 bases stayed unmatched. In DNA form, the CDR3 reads TGTGCCATCAGTGCGAGGACTAGCGGCGCCTACGAGCAGTACTTC. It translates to CAISARTSGAYEQYF.

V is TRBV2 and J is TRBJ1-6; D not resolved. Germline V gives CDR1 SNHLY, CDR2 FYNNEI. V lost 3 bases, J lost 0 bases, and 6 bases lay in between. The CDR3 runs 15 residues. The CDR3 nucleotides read TGTGCCAGCAGTGAGTCTTACTCCTATAATTCACCCCTCCACTTT. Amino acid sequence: CASSESYSYNSPLHF. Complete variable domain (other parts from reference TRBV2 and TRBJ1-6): EPEVTQTPSHQVTQMGQEVILRCVPISNHLYFYWYRQILGQKVEFLVSFYNNEISEKSEIFDDQFSVERPDGSNFTLKIRSTKLEDSAMYFCASSESYSYNSPLHFGNGTRLTVT.

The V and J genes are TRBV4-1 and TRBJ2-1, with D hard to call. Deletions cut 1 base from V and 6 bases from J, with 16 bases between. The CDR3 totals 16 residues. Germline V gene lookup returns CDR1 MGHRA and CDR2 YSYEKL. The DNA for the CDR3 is TGCGCCAGCAGCCAAGCTAGGTTAGTTACGGGCAATGAGCAGTTCTTC. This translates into CASSQARLVTGNEQFF.

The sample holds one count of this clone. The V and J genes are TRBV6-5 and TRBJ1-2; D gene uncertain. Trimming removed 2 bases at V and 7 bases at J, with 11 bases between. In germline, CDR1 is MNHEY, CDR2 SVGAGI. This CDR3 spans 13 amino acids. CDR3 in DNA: TGTGCCAGCAGTTACAATAAACGTGGTGGCTACACCTTC. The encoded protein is CASSYNKRGGYTF.

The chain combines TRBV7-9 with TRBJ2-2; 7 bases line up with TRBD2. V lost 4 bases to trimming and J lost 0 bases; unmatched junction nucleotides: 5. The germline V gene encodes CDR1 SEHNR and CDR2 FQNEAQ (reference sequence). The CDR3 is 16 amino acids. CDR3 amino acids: CASSWIAGTNTGELFF. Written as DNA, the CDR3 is TGTGCCAGCAGCTGGATAGCGGGCACGAACACCGGGGAGCTGTTTTTT.

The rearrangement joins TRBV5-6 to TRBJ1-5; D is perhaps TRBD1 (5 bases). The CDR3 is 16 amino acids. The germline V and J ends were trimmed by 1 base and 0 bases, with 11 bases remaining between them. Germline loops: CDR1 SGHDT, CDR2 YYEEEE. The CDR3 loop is CASSLWGLYSNQPQHF. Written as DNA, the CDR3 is TGTGCCAGCAGCTTGTGGGGACTTTATAGCAATCAGCCCCAGCATTTT.

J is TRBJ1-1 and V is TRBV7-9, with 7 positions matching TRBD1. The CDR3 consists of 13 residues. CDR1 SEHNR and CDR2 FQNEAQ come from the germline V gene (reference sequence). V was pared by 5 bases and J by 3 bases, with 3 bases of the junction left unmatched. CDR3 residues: CASSTTGDTEAFF. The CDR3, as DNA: TGTGCCAGCAGCACAACAGGGGACACTGAAGCTTTCTTT.

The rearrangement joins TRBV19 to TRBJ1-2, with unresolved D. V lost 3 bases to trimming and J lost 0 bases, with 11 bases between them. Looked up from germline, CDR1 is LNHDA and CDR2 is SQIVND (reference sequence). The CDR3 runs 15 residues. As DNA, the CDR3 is TGTGCCAGTAGTATCAACGGCAGGACTAACTATGGCTACACCTTC. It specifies CASSINGRTNYGYTF.

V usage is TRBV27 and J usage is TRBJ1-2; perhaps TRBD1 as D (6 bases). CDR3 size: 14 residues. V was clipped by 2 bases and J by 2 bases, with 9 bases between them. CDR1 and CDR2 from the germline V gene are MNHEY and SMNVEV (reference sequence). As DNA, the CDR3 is TGTGCCAGCAGTTTAAAAGGGGGGAACTATGGCTACACCTTC. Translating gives CASSLKGGNYGYTF.

The CDR3 region has the DNA TGTGCCAGCAGCCATGGGGGTAGTGAGCAGTTCTTC. It yields the protein CASSHGGSEQFF. The rearrangement links TRBV7-3 to TRBJ2-1; D may correspond to TRBD1 or TRBD2 (5 bases each). CDR3 length equals 12 residues. CDR1 and CDR2 from the germline V gene are SGHTA and FQGTGA. The ends were cut back, 5 bases at V and 9 bases at J, with 11 bases in the middle.

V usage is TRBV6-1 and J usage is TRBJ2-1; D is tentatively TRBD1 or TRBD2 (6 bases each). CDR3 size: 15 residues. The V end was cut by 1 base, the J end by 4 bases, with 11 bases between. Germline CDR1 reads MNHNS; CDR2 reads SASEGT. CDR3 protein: CASSEGGARYNEQFF. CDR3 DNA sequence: TGTGCCAGCAGTGAAGGGGGGGCGAGGTACAATGAGCAGTTCTTC.

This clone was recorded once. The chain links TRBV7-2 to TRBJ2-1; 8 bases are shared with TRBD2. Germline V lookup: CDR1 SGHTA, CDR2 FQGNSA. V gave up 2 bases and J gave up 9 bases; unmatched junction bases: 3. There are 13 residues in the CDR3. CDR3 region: CASSLQLAVEQFF. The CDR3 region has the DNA TGTGCCAGCAGCTTACAACTAGCGGTTGAGCAGTTCTTC.

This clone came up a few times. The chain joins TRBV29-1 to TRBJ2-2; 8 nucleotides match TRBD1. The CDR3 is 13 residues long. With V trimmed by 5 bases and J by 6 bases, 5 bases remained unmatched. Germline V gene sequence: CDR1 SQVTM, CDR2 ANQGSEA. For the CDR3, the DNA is TGCAGCGTTCGGACAGGGTTGGCCGGGGAGCTGTTTTTT. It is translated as CSVRTGLAGELFF.

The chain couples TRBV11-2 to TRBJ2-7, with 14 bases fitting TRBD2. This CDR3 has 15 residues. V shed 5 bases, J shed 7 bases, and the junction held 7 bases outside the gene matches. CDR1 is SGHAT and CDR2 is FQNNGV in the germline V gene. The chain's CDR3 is CASSPTSGRAFEQYF. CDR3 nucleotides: TGTGCCAGCAGCCCGACTAGCGGGAGGGCCTTTGAGCAGTACTTC.

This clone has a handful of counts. The CDR3 spells CASSPPTSYEQYF. In DNA form, the CDR3 reads TGTGCCAGCTCACCACCTACTTCCTACGAGCAGTACTTC. This chain connects TRBV18 to TRBJ2-7; D uncertain. V lost 0 bases and J 1 base, leaving 4 bases between the germline ends. The CDR3 length is 13 residues. Germline V gene sequence: CDR1 KGHSH, CDR2 LQKENI.

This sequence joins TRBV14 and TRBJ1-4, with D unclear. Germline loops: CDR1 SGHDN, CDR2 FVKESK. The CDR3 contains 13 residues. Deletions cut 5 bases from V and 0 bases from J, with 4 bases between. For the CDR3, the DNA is TGTGCCAGCAGCTGGGCAACTAATGAAAAACTGTTTTTT. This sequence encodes CASSWATNEKLFF. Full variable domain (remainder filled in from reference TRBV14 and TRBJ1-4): EAGVTQFPSHSVIEKGQTVTLRCDPISGHDNLYWYRRVMGKEIKFLLHFVKESKQDESGMPNNRFLAERTGGTYSTLKVQPAELEDSGVYFCASSWATNEKLFFGSGTQLSVL.

This chain's CDR3 is CASSDPPAAEKLFF. The CDR3 DNA reads as TGTGCCAGCAGTGACCCCCCCGCGGCTGAAAAACTGTTTTTT. The J gene is TRBJ1-4, the V gene TRBV25-1; D is undetermined. The CDR3 has 14 amino acids. V was shortened by 3 bases and J by 7 bases, with 12 bases between the two germline ends. Germline CDR1 and CDR2: MGHDK and SYGVNS.

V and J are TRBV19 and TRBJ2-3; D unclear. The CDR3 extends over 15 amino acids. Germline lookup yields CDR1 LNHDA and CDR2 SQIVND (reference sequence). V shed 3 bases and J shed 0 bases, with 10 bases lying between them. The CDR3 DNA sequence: TGTGCCAGTAGTATCCGGCAACGAAGCACAGATACGCAGTATTTT. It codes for CASSIRQRSTDTQYF. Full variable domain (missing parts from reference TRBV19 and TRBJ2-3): DGGITQSPKYLFRKEGQNVTLSCEQNLNHDAMYWYRQDPGQGLRLIYYSQIVNDFQKGDIAEGYSVSREKKESFPLTVTSAQKNPTAFYLCASSIRQRSTDTQYFGPGTRLTVL.

DNA for the CDR3: TGTGCCAGCAGTTTCCTCCTCAGGGGAATTATATATCAGCCCCAGCATTTT. Translation gives CASSFLLRGIIYQPQHF. The V call is TRBV28, the J call TRBJ1-5; tentative D call: TRBD1 (6 bases). Germline CDR1 MDHEN, CDR2 SYDVKM. This CDR3 comprises 17 residues. Trimming removed 3 bases at V and 5 bases at J, with 20 bases between.